This record looks at one T cell receptor (beta chain) sequence and its context. Its antigen is as yet unknown. CD4+ cells underwent separation, giving CD45RA+ naive and CD45RA-negative memory subsets. This entry is derived from a study of shared clonotypes between healthy human individuals. Sequencing used immunoSEQ multiplex PCR; TCRdb keeps in-frame clones, though not all of them. Of more than 1.2 million clones in the sample, 98% were seen once. Regarding the study as a whole: The authors expected sequencing depth to affect clonotype sharing among donors. Estimated richness was generally greater in naive than memory subsets. Several donors held about 5% of naive CD4 clonotypes in common.

Trimming at V came to 11 bases and at J to 5 bases, leaving 1 base not matched to a gene. Germline V gene sequence: CDR1 MNHNS, CDR2 SASEGT. The CDR3 totals 11 residues. The sample was naive CD4+ T cells sorted from blood. Noted subset: CD45RA+ positively selected. The sequence was collected from a man aged 25 to 40 in good health. V and J are TRBV6-1 and TRBJ2-2, with 8 bases lining up with TRBD1. The CDR3 loop is CAGQGTGELFF. DNA of the CDR3: TGTGCCGGACAGGGAACCGGGGAGCTGTTTTTT.